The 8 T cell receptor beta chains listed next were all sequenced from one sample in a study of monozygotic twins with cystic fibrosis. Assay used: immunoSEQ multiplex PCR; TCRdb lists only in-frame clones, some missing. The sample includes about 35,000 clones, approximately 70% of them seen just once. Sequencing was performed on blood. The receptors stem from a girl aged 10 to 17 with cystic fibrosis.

Written as DNA, the CDR3 is TGTGCCAGCAGCTTAGATCAGAAGGCCAATGAGCAGTTCTTC. Residues: CASSLDQKANEQFF. The chain is built from TRBV11-3 and TRBJ2-1; D is uncertain. V was shortened by 0 bases and J by 6 bases, with 9 bases between the two germline ends. CDR3 size: 14 residues. Germline loops: CDR1 SGHNT, CDR2 YENEEA.

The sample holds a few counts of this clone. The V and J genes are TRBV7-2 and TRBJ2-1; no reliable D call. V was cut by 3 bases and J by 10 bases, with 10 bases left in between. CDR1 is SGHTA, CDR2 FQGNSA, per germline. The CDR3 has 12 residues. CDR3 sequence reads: CASSFSRLEQFF. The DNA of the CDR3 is TGTGCCAGCAGCTTCTCTAGATTGGAGCAGTTCTTC.

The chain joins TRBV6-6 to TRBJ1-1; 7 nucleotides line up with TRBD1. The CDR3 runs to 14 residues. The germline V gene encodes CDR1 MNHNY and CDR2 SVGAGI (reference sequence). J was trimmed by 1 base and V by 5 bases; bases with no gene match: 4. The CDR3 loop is CASSPTGPNTEAFF. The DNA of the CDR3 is TGTGCCAGCAGTCCGACAGGGCCGAACACTGAAGCTTTCTTT.

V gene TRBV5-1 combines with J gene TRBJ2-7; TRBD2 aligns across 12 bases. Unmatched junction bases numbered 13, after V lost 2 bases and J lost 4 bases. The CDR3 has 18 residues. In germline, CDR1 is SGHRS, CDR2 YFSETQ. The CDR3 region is CASSFAVRGTSGSYEQYV. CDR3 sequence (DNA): TGCGCCAGCAGCTTCGCCGTTCGGGGGACTAGCGGGTCTTACGAGCAGTACGTC.

CDR3 sequence: CASSLGGEETQYF. The CDR3, as DNA: TGCGCCAGCAGCTTAGGGGGAGAAGAGACCCAGTACTTC. This chain joins TRBV5-1 and TRBJ2-5, with D possibly TRBD1 on 6 matching bases. The V end lost 2 bases, the J end lost 3 bases, and 8 bases lay between the germline ends. The germline V gene encodes CDR1 SGHRS and CDR2 YFSETQ. The CDR3 is 13 residues long.

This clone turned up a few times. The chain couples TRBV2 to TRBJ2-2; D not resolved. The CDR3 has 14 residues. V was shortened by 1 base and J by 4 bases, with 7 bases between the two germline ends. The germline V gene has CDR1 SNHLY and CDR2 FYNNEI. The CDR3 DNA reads TGTGCCAGCAGTGAAGGTCTACCCACCGGGGAGCTGTTTTTT. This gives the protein CASSEGLPTGELFF.

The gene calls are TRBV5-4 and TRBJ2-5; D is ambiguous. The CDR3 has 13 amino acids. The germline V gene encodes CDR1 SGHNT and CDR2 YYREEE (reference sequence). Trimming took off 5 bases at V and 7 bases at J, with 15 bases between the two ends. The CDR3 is CASSFDGWGTQYF. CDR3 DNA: TGTGCCAGCAGTTTCGACGGTTGGGGGACCCAGTACTTC.

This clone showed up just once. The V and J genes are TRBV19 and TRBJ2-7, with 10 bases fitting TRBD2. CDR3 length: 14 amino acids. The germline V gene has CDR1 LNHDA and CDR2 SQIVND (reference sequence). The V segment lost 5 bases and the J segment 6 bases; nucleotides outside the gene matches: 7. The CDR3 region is CASSSSSGSREQYF. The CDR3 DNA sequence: TGTGCCAGTAGTTCGTCTAGCGGGAGTCGCGAGCAGTACTTC.